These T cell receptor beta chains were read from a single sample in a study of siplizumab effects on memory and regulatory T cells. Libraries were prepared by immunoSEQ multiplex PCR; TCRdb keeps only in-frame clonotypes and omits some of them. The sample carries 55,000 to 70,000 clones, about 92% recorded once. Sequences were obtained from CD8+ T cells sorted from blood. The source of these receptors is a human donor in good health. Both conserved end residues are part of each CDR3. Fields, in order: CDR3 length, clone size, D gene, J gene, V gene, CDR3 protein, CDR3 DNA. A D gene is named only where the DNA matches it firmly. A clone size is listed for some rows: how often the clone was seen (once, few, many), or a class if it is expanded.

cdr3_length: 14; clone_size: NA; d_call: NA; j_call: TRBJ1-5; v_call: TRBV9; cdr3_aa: CASSPGGGGQPQHF; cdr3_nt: TGTGCCAGCAGCCCCGGAGGAGGGGGTCAGCCCCAGCATTTT
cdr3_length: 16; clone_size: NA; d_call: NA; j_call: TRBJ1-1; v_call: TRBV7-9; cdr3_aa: CASSFTDPTPNTEAFF; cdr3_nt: TGTGCCAGCAGCTTCACGGACCCTACCCCGAACACTGAAGCTTTCTTT
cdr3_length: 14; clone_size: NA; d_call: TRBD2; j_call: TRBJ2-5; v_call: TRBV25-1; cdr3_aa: CASSNVSGSGPQYF; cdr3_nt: TGTGCCAGCAGTAACGTTAGCGGGAGTGGTCCCCAGTACTTC
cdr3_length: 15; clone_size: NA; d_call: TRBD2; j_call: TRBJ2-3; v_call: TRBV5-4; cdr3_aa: CASSLVQGGRDTQYF; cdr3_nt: TGTGCCAGCAGCTTGGTTCAGGGAGGGAGAGATACGCAGTATTTT
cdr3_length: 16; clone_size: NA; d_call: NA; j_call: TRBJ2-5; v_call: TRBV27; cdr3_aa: CASSSRQGRAQETQYF; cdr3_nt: TGTGCCAGCAGTTCCCGACAGGGGAGGGCCCAAGAGACCCAGTACTTC
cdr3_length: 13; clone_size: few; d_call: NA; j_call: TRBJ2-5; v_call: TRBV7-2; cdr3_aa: CASSPFPGETQYF; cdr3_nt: TGTGCCAGCAGCCCCTTTCCCGGGGAGACCCAGTACTTC
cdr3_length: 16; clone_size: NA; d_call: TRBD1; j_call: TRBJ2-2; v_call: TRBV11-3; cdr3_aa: CASSAYGTGSTGELFF; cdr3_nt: TGTGCCAGCAGCGCGTACGGGACAGGGAGTACCGGGGAGCTGTTTTTT
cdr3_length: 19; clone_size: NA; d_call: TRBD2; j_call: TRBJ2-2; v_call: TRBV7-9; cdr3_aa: CASSLSIFRLAANTGELFF; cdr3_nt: TGTGCCAGCAGCTTAAGTATATTTAGACTAGCGGCGAACACCGGGGAGCTGTTTTTT
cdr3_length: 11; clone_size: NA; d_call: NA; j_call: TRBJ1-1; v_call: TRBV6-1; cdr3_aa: CASSDSEGTFF; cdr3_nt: TGTGCCAGCAGTGACTCCGAGGGAACTTTCTTT
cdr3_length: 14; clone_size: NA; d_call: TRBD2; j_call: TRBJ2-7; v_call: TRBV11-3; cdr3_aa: CASSIGTSGNEQYF; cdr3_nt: TGTGCCAGCAGCATAGGGACTAGCGGGAACGAGCAGTACTTC
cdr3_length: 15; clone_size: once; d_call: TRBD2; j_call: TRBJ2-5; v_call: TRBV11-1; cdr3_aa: CASSPVLGGEETQYF; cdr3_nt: TGTGCCAGCAGCCCTGTCTTGGGGGGGGAGGAGACCCAGTACTTC
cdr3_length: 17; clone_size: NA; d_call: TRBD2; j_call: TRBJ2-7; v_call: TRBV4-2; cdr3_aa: CASSQEASSGRLDEQYF; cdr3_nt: TGTGCCAGCAGCCAAGAAGCCTCTAGCGGGAGATTAGACGAGCAGTACTTC
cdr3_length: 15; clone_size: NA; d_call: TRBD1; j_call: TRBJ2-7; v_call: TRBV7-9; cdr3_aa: CASSLGTGFTYEQYF; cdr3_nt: TGTGCCAGCAGCTTAGGGACAGGGTTTACCTACGAGCAGTACTTC
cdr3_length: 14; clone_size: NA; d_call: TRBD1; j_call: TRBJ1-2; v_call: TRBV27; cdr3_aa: CASSDRGRNYGYTF; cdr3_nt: TGTGCCAGCAGTGACAGGGGGCGTAACTATGGCTACACCTTC
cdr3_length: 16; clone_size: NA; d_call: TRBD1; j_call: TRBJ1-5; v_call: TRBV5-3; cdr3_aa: CARSLGDRRVTQPQHF; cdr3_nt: TGTGCCAGAAGCTTGGGGGACAGAAGGGTAACCCAGCCCCAGCATTTT
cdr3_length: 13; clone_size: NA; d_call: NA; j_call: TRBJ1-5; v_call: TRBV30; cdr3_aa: CAWSLPGSGPQHF; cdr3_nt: TGTGCCTGGAGCCTACCGGGTTCCGGGCCCCAGCATTTT
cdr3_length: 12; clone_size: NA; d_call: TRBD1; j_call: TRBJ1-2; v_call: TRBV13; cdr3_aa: CASSTLQGSDTF; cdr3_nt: TGTGCCAGCAGCACCTTACAGGGGAGCGACACCTTC
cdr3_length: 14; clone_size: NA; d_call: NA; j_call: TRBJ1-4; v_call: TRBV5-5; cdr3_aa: CASSLVGYNEKLFF; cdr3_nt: TGTGCCAGCAGCTTGGTAGGGTATAATGAAAAACTGTTTTTT
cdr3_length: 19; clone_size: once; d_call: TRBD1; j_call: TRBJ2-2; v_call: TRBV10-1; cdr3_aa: CASSESKDRGLVSTGELFF; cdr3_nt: TGCGCCAGCAGTGAGTCGAAGGACAGGGGGCTGGTTAGTACCGGGGAGCTGTTTTTT
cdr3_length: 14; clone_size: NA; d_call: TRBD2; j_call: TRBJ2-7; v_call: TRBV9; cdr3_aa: CASSAGLAGWEQYF; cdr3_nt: TGTGCCAGCAGTGCGGGACTAGCAGGATGGGAGCAGTACTTC
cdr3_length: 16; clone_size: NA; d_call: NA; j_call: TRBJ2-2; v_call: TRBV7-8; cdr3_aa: CASSLGRASNTGELFF; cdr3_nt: TGTGCCAGCAGCTTAGGGCGAGCCTCGAACACCGGGGAGCTGTTTTTT
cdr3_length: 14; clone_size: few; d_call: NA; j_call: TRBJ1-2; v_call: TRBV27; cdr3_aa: CASSPSGTFYGYTF; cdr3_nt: TGTGCCAGCAGTCCGTCTGGGACTTTCTATGGCTACACCTTC
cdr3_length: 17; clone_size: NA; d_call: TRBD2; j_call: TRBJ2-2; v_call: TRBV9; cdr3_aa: CASSAESGTSMKRELFF; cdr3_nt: TGTGCCAGCAGCGCGGAATCCGGGACTAGTATGAAGAGGGAGCTGTTTTTT
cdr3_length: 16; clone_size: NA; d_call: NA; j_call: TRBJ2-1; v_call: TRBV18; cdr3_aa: CASSQGQATSYNEQFF; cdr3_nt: TGTGCCAGCTCACAGGGCCAGGCGACTTCCTACAATGAGCAGTTCTTC
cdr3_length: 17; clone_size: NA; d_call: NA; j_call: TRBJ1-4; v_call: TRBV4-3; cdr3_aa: CASSQDLSGRGGEKLFF; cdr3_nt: TGCGCCAGCAGCCAAGATCTTAGTGGCAGGGGTGGGGAAAAACTGTTTTTT
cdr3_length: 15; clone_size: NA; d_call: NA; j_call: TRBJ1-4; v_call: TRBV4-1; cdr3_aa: CASSRGSGTNEKLFF; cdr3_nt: TGCGCCAGCAGCCGAGGCTCCGGGACTAATGAAAAACTGTTTTTT
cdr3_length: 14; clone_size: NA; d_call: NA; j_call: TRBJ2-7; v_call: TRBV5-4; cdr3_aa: CASSLVGRPYEQYF; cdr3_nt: TGTGCCAGCAGCTTGGTTGGCAGACCCTACGAGCAGTACTTC
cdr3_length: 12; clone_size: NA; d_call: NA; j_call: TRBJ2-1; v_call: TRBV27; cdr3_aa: CASSLKGDEQFF; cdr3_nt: TGTGCCAGCAGTTTAAAAGGGGATGAGCAGTTCTTC
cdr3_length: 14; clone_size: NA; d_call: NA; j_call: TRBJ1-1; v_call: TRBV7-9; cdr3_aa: CASLSATVGTEAFF; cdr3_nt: TGTGCCAGCCTTAGCGCGACGGTGGGCACTGAAGCTTTCTTT
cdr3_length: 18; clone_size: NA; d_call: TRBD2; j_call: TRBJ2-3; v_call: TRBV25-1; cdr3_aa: CASKAPFGAGEDTDAQYF; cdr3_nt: TGTGCCAGCAAGGCCCCGTTTGGGGCGGGAGAGGACACAGATGCGCAGTATTTT
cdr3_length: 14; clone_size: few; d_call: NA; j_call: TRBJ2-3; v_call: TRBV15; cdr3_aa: CATSRDRATDTQYF; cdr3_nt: TGTGCCACCAGCAGAGACCGGGCCACAGATACGCAGTATTTT
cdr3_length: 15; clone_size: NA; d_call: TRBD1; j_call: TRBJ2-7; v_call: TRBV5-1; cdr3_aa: CASSLGDRVSYEQYF; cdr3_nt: TGCGCCAGCAGCTTGGGGGACAGGGTCTCCTACGAGCAGTACTTC
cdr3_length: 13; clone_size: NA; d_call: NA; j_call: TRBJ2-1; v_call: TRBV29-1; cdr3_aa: CSVDGQSYNEQFF; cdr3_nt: TGCAGCGTTGATGGGCAGTCCTACAATGAGCAGTTCTTC
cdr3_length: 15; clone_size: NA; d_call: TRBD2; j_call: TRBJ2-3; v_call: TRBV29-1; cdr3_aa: CSVDIRGRATDTQYF; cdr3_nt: TGCAGCGTTGATATTCGCGGGAGGGCCACAGATACGCAGTATTTT
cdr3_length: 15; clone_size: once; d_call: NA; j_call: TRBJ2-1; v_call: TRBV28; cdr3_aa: CASRHGQRERAEQFF; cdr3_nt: TGTGCCAGCAGACACGGACAGCGAGAAAGGGCTGAGCAGTTCTTC
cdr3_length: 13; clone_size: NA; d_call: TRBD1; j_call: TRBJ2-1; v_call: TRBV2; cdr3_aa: CASRSGTGNEQFF; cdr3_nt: TGTGCCAGCAGATCCGGGACAGGGAATGAGCAGTTCTTC
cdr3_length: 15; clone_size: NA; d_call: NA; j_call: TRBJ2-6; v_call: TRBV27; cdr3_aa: CASRPGVTGANVLTF; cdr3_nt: TGTGCCAGCAGACCAGGGGTAACAGGGGCCAACGTCCTGACTTTC
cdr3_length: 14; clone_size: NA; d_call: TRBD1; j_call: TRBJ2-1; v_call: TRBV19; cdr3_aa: CASRDRGRANEQFF; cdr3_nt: TGTGCCAGTAGAGACAGGGGTCGGGCCAATGAGCAGTTCTTC
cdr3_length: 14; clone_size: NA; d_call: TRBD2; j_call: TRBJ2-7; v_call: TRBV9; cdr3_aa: CASSPGGGSYEQYF; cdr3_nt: TGTGCCAGCAGCCCCGGGGGGGGATCCTACGAGCAGTACTTC
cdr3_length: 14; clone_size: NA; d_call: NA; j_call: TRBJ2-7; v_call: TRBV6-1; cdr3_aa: CASTETLVAVEQYF; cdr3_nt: TGTGCCAGCACCGAAACCCTGGTAGCAGTGGAGCAGTACTTC
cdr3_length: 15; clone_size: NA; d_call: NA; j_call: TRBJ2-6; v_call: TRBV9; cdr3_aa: CASSVTGTGANVLTF; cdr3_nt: TGTGCCAGCAGCGTAACAGGAACTGGGGCCAACGTCCTGACTTTC
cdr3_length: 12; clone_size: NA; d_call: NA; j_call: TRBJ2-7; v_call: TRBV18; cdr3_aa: CASSPPGNEQYF; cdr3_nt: TGTGCCAGCTCACCACCGGGGAACGAGCAGTACTTC
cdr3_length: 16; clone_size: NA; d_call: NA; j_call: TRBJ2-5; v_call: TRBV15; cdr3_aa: CATSRLKQGLQETQYF; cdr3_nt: TGTGCCACCAGCAGACTTAAGCAGGGGTTGCAAGAGACCCAGTACTTC
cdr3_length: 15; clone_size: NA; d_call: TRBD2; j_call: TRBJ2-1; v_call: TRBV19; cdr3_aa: CASSIGTSGRNEQFF; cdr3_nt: TGTGCCAGTAGTATTGGGACTAGCGGGAGGAATGAGCAGTTCTTC
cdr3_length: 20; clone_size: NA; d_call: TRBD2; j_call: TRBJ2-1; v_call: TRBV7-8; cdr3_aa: CASSLALGLAGIGSYNEQFF; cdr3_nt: TGTGCCAGCAGCTTAGCCTTGGGACTAGCGGGGATCGGCTCCTACAATGAGCAGTTCTTC
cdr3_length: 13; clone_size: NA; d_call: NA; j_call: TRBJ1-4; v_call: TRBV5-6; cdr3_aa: CASSKDGNEKLFF; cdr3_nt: TGTGCCAGCAGCAAGGACGGTAATGAAAAACTGTTTTTT
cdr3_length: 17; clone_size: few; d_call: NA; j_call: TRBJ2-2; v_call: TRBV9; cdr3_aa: CASSVPLDRPNTGELFF; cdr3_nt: TGTGCCAGCAGCGTACCTCTGGACCGACCGAACACCGGGGAGCTGTTTTTT
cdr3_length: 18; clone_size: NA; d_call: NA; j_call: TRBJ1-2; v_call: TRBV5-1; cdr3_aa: CASSLQQNWGQLNYGYTF; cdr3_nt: TGCGCCAGCAGCTTACAACAAAATTGGGGGCAGCTCAACTATGGCTACACCTTC
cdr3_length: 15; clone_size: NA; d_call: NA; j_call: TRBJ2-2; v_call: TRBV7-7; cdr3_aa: CASSLVEDGTGELFF; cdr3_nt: TGTGCTAGCAGCTTAGTAGAGGATGGCACCGGGGAGCTGTTTTTT
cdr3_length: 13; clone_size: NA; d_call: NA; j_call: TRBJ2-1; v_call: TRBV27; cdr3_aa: CASSLGYYNEQFF; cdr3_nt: TGTGCCAGCAGTTTAGGGTACTACAATGAGCAGTTCTTC
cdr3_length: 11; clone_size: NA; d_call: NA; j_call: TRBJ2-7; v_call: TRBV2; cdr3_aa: CASTNSYEQYF; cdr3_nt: TGTGCCAGCACGAACAGCTACGAGCAGTACTTC
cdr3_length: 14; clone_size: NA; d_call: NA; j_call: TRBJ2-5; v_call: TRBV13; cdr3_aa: CASSLLGEQETQYF; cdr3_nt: TGTGCCAGCAGCTTACTAGGGGAGCAAGAGACCCAGTACTTC
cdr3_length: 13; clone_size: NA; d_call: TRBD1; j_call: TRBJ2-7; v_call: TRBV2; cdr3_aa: CASLGTDLYEQYF; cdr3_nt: TGTGCCAGCCTAGGGACAGACCTCTACGAGCAGTACTTC
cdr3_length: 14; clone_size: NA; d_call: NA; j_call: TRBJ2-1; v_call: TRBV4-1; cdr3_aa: CASSHGQTNHEQFF; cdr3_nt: TGCGCCAGCAGCCACGGACAGACGAACCATGAGCAGTTCTTC
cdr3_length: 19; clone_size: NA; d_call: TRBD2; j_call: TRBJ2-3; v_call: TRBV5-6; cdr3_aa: CASSWGGRLAGVGTDTQYF; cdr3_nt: TGTGCCAGCAGCTGGGGGGGCCGTCTAGCGGGAGTCGGCACAGATACGCAGTATTTT
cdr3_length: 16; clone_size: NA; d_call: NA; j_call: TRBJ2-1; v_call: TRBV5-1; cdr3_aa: CASSLGGLSSYNEQFF; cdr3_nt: TGCGCCAGCAGCTTGGGGGGGCTGAGCTCCTACAATGAGCAGTTCTTC
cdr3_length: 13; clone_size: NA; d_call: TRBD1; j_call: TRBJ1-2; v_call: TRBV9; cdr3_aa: CASSAGQGAGYTF; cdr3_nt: TGTGCCAGCAGCGCCGGACAGGGGGCTGGCTACACCTTC